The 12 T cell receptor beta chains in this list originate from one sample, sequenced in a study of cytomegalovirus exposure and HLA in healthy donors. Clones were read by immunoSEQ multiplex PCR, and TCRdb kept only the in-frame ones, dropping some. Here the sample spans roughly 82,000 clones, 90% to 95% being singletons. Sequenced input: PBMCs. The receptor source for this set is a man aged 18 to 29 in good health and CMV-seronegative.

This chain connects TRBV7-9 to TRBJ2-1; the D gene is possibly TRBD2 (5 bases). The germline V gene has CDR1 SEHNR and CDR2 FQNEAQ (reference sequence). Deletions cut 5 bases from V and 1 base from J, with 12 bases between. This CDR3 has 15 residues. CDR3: CASSPSSGSYNEQFF. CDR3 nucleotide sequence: TGTGCCAGCAGCCCCTCGTCGGGATCCTACAATGAGCAGTTCTTC.

The CDR3 coding sequence is TGTGCCAGCTCCCCCAAGGAGGGTCGGTATGGCTACACCTTC. Protein sequence: CASSPKEGRYGYTF. This rearrangement joins TRBV18 to TRBJ1-2, with no clear D. Germline assignment: CDR1 KGHSH and CDR2 LQKENI. V was cut by 6 bases and J by 5 bases, with 16 bases left in between. The CDR3 runs to 14 residues.

CDR3 sequence (DNA): TGTGCCAGCAGTTTAGATGACAGAGCATACGAGCAGTACTTC. Protein sequence: CASSLDDRAYEQYF. V usage is TRBV27 and J usage is TRBJ2-7, with a tentative D call TRBD1 (5 bases). This CDR3 is built from 14 residues. Trimming removed 2 bases at V and 4 bases at J, with 12 bases between. In germline, CDR1 is MNHEY, CDR2 SMNVEV (reference sequence).

CDR3 sequence (DNA): TGTGCCACCTCTAAGGGGCAGAGCACAGATACGCAGTATTTT. Its translation: CATSKGQSTDTQYF. J is TRBJ2-3 and V is TRBV2; tentative D call: TRBD1 (5 bases). Trimming removed 10 bases from V and 0 bases from J, with 14 bases in between. Germline CDR1 reads SNHLY; CDR2 reads FYNNEI. This CDR3 spans 14 amino acids. Supplemented by reference TRBV2 and TRBJ2-3, the full variable domain reads EPEVTQTPSHQVTQMGQEVILRCVPISNHLYFYWYRQILGQKVEFLVSFYNNEISEKSEIFDDQFSVERPDGSNFTLKIRSTKLEDSAMYFCATSKGQSTDTQYFGPGTRLTVL.

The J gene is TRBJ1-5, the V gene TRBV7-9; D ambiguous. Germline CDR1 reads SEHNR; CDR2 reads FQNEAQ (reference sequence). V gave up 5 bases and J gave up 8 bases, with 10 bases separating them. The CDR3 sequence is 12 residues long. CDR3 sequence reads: CASSPLLKPQHF. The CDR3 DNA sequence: TGTGCCAGCAGCCCCCTACTAAAGCCCCAGCATTTT.

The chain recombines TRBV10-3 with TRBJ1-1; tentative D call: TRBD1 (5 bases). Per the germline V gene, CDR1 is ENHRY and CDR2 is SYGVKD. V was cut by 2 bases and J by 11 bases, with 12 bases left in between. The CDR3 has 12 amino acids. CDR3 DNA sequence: TGTGCCATCAGTGAGACGGGACTGCTGGCTTTCTTT. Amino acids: CAISETGLLAFF.

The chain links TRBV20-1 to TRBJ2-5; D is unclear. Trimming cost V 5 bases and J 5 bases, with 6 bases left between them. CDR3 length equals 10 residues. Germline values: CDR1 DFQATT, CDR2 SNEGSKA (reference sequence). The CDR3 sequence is CSAVSETQYF. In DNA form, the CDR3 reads TGCAGTGCTGTCTCGGAGACCCAGTACTTC.

The CDR3 nucleotides read TGTGCCAGCAGCCCCCGACGAGACACCCAAGAGACCCAGTACTTC. Encoded protein: CASSPRRDTQETQYF. V is TRBV11-1 and J is TRBJ2-5, with D hard to call. The CDR3 runs to 15 residues. CDR1 SGHAT and CDR2 FQDESV come from the germline V gene (reference sequence). The V end lost 5 bases, the J end lost 1 base, and 14 bases lay between the germline ends.

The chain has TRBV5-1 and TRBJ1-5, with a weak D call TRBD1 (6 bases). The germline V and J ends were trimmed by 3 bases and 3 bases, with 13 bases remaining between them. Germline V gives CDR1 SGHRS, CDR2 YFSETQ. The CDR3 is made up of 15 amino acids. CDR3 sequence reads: CASSYSGQNNQPQHF. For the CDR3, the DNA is TGCGCCAGCAGCTATTCTGGACAGAACAATCAGCCCCAGCATTTT.

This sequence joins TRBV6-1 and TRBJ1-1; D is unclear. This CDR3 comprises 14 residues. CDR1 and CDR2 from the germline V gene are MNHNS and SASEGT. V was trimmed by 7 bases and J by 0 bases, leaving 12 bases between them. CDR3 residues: CASTEQIVNTEAFF. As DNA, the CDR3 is TGTGCCAGCACCGAACAGATAGTGAACACTGAAGCTTTCTTT.

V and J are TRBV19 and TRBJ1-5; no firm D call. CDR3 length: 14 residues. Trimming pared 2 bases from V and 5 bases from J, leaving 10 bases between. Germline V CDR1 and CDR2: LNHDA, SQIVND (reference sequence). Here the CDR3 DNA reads TGTGCCAGTAGTATACGATCAGAAGATCAGCCCCAGCATTTT. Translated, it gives CASSIRSEDQPQHF. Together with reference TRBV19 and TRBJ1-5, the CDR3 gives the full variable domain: DGGITQSPKYLFRKEGQNVTLSCEQNLNHDAMYWYRQDPGQGLRLIYYSQIVNDFQKGDIAEGYSVSREKKESFPLTVTSAQKNPTAFYLCASSIRSEDQPQHFGDGTRLSIL.

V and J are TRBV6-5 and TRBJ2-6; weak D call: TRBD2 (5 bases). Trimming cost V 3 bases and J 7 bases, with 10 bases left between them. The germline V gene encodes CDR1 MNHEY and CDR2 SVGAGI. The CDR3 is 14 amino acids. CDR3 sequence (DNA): TGTGCCAGCAGTTATTTAAGCGGCGCCAACGTCCTGACTTTC. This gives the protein CASSYLSGANVLTF.